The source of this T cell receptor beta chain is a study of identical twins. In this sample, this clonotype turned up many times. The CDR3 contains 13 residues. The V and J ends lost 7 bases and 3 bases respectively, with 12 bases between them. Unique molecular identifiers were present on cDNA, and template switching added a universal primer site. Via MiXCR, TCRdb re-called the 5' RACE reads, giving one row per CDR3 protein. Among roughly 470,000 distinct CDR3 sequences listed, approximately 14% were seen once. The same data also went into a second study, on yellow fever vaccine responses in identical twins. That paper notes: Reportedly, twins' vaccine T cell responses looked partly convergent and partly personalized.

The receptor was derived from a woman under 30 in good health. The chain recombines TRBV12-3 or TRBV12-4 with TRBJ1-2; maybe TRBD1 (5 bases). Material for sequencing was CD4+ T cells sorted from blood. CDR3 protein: CASTPSRDYGYTF. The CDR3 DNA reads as TGTGCCAGCACCCCCAGCAGGGACTATGGCTACACCTTC.